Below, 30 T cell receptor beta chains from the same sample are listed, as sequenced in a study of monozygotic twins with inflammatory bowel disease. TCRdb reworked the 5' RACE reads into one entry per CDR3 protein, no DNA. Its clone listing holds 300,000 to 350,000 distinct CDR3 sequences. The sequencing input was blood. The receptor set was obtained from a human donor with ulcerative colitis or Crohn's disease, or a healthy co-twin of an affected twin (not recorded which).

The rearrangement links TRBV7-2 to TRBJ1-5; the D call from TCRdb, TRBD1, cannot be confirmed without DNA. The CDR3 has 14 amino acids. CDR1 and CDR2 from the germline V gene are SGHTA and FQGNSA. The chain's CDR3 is CASVGTASNQPQHF.

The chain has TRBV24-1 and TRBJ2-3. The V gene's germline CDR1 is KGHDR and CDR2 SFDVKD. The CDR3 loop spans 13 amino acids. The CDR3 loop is CATSDALPDTQYF.

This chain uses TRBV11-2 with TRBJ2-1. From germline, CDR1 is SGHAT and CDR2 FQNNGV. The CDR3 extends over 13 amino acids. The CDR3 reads CASSLVADNEQFF. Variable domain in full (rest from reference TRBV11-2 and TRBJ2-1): EAGVAQSPRYKIIEKRQSVAFWCNPISGHATLYWYQQILGQGPKLLIQFQNNGVVDDSQLPKDRFSAERLKGVDSTLKIQPAKLEDSAVYLCASSLVADNEQFFGPGTRLTVL.

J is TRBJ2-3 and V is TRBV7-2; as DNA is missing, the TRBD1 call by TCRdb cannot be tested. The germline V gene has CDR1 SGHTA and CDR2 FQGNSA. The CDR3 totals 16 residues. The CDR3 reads CASSRPGQGKTDTQYF.

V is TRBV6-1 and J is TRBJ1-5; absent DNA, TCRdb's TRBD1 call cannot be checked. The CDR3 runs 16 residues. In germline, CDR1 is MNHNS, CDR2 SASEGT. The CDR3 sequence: CASSTNTGGALQPQHF.

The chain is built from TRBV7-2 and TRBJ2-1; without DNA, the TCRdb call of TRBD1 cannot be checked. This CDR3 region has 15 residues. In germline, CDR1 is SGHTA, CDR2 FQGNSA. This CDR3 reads CASRGRGLSYNEQFF.

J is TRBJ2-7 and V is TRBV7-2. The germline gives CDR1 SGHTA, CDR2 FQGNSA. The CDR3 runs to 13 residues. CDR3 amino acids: CASSPLGSYEQYF.

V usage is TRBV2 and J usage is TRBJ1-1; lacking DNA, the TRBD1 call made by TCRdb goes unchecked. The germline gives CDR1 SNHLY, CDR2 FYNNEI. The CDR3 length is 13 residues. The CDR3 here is CARRDSPSTEAFF.

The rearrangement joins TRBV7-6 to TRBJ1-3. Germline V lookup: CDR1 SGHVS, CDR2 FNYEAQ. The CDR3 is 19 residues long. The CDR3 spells CASSLSSYGTPQSGNTIYF.

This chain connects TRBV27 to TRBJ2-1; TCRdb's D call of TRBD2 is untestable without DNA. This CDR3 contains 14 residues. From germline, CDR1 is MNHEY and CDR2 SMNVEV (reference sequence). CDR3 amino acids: CASSSNPGTTEQFF.

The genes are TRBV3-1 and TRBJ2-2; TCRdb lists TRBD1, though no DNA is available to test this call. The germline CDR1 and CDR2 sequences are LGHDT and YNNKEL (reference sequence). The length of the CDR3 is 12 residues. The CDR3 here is CASNGGTGELFF.

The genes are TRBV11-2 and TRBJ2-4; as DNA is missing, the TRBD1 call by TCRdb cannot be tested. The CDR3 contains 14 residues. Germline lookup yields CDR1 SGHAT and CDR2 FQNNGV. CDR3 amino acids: CASSLDPGLSAAYF.

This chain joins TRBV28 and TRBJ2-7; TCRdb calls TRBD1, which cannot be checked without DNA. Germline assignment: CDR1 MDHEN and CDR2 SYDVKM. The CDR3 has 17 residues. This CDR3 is CASRTGGAGNTNYEQYF.

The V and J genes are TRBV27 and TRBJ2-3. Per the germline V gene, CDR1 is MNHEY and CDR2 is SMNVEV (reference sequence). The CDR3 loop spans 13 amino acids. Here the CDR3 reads CASSLASTDTQYF.

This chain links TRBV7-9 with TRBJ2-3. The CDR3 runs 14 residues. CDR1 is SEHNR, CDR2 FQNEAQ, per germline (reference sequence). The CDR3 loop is CASSLAAATDTQYF.

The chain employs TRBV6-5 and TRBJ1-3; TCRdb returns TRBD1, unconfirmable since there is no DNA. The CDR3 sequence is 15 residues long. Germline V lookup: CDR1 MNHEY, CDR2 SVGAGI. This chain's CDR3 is CASSPTGFSGNTIYF.

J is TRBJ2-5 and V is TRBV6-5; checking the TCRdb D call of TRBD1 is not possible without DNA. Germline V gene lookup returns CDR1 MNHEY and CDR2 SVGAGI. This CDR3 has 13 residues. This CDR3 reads CASSRGTRETQYF.

CDR3 loop: CAWRASKSSYNEQFF. The chain recombines TRBV30 with TRBJ2-1. This CDR3 contains 15 residues. Germline assignment: CDR1 GTSNPN and CDR2 SVGIG (reference sequence).

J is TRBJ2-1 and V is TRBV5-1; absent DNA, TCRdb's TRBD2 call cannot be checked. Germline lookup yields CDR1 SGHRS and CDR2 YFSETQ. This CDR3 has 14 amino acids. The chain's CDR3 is CASNVGGDYNEQFF. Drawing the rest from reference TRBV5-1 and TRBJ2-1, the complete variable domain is KAGVTQTPRYLIKTRGQQVTLSCSPISGHRSVSWYQQTPGQGLQFLFEYFSETQRNKGNFPGRFSGRQFSNSRSEMNVSTLELGDSALYLCASNVGGDYNEQFFGPGTRLTVL.

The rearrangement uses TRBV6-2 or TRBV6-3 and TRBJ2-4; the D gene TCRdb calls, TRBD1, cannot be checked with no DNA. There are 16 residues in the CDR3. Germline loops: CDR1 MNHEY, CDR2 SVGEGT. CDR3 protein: CASSFLGALAKNIQYF.

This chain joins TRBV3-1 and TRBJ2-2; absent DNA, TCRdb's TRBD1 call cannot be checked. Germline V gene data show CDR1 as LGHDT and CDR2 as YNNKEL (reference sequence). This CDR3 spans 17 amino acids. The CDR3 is CASSRRDRLSNTGELFF.

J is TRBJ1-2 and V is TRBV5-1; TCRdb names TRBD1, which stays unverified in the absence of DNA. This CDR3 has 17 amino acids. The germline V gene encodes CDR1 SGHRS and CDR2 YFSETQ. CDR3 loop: CASSLGSAGGEAYGYTF.

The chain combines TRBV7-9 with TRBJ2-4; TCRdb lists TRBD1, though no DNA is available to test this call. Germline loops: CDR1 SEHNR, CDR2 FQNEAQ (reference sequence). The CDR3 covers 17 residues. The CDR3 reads CASSPRWDRVGKNIQYF. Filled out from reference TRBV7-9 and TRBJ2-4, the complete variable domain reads DTGVSQNPRHKITKRGQNVTFRCDPISEHNRLYWYRQTLGQGPEFLTYFQNEAQLEKSRLLSDRFSAERPKGSFSTLEIQRTEQGDSAMYLCASSPRWDRVGKNIQYFGAGTRLSVL.

The CDR3 loop is CATSGLGNEQFF. The V call is TRBV24-1, the J call TRBJ2-1. The CDR3 sequence is 12 residues long. Per germline, CDR1 KGHDR and CDR2 SFDVKD.

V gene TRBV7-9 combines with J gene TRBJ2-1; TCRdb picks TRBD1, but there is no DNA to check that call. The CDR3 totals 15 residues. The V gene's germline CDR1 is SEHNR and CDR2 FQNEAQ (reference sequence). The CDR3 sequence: CASSDRDRGHYEQFF.

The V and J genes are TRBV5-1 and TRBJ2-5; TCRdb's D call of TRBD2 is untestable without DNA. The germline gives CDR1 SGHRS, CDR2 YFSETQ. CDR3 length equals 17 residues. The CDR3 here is CASSLGTSGNVQETQYF.

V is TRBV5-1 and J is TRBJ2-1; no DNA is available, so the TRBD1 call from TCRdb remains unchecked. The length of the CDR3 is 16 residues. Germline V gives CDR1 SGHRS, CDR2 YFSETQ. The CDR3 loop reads CASSLAVQGNYNEQFF.

CDR3: CASSSTFGDSGRHNEQFF. The chain joins TRBV11-1 to TRBJ2-1; TCRdb's D call, TRBD2, is unchecked because there is no DNA. Looked up from germline, CDR1 is SGHAT and CDR2 is FQDESV (reference sequence). The CDR3 runs to 18 residues.

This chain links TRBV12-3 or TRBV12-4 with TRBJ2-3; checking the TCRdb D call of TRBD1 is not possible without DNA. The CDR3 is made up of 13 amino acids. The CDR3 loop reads CASSTQGRDTQYF.

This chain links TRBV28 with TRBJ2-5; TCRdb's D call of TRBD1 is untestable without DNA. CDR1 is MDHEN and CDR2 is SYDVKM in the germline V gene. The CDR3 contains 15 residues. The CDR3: CASSPSRFGQPTQYF.